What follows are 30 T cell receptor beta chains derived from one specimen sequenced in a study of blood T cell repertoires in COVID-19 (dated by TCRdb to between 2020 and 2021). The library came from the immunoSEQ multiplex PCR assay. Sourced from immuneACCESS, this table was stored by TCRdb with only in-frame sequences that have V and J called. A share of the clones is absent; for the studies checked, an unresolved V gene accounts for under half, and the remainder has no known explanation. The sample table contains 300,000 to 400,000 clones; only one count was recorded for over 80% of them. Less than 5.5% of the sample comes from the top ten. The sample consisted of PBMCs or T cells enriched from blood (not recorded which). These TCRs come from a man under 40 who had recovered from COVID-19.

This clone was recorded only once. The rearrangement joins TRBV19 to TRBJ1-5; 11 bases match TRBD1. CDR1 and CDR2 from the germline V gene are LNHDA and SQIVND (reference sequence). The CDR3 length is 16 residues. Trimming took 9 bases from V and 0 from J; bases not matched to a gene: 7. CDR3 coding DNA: TGTGCCAGCTCGGACAGGGGGCCGGGTAGCAATCAGCCCCAGCATTTT. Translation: CASSDRGPGSNQPQHF.

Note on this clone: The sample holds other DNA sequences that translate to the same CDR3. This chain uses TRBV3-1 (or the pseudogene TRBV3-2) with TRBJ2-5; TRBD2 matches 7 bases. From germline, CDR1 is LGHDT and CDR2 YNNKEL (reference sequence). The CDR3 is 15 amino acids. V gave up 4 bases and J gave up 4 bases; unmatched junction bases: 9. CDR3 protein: CASSPVAGLGETQYF. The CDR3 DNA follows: TGTGCCAGCAGCCCCGTAGCGGGTTTGGGAGAGACCCAGTACTTC.

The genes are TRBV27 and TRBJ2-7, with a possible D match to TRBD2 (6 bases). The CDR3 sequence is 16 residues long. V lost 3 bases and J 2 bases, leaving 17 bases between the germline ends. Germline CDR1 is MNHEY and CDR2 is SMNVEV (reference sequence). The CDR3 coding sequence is TGTGCCAGCAGTTTTCTCGGGACTGACGACGCCTACGAGCAGTACTTC. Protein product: CASSFLGTDDAYEQYF.

The CDR3 loop is CATSDLRGRPDTQYF. CDR3 DNA sequence: TGTGCCACCAGTGATTTGAGAGGGCGACCAGATACGCAGTATTTT. The gene calls are TRBV24-1 and TRBJ2-3; a possible D gene is TRBD2 (5 bases). Trimming removed 0 bases at V and 4 bases at J, with 10 bases between. The CDR3 length is 15 residues. Germline loops: CDR1 KGHDR, CDR2 SFDVKD.

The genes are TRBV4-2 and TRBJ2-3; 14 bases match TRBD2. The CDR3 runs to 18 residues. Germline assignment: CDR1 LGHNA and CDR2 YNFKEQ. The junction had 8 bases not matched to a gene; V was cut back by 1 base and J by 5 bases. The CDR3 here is CASSQGGLAGGLRDTQYF. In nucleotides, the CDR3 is TGTGCCAGCAGCCAAGGTGGACTAGCGGGGGGATTAAGAGATACGCAGTATTTT.

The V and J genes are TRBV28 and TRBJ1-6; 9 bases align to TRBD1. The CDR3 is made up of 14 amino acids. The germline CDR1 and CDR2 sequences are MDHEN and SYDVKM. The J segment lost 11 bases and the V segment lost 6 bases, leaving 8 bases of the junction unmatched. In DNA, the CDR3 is TGTGCCAGCAGAACGGGACAGGGCGGAACACCCCTCCACTTT. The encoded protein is CASRTGQGGTPLHF.

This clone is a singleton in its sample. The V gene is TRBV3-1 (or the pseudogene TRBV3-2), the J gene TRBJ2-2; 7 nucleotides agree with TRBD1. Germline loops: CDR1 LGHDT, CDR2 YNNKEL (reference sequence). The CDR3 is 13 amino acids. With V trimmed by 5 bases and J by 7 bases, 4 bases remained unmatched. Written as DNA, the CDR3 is TGTGCCAGCAGCAAGGGGGCAGGCGGGGAGCTGTTTTTT. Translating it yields CASSKGAGGELFF.

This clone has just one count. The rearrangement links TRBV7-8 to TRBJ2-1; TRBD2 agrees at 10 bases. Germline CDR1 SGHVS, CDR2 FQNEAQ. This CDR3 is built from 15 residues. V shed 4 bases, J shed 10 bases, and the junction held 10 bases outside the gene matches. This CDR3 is CASSYLAGVVGEQFF. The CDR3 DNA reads TGTGCCAGCAGCTACCTAGCGGGGGTCGTTGGAGAGCAGTTCTTC.

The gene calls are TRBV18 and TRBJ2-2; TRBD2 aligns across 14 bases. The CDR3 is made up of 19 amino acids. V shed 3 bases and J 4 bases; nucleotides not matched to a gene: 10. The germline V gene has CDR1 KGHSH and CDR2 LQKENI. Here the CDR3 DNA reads TGTGCCAGCTCACCGCGAGGACTAGCGGGGGGCCTTAGCACCGGGGAGCTGTTTTTT. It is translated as CASSPRGLAGGLSTGELFF.

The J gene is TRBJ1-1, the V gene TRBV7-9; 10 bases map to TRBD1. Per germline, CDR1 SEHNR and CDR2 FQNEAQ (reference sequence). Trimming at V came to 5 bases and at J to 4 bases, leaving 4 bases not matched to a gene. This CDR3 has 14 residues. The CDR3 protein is CASSGTGESTEAFF. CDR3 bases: TGTGCCAGCAGCGGGACAGGGGAGAGCACTGAAGCTTTCTTT.

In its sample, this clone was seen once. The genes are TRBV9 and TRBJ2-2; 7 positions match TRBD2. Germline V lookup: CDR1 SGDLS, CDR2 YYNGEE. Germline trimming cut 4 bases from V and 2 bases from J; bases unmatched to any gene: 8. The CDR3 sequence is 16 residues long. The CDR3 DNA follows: TGTGCCAGCAGCTACCCGCCGGGGGGAAACACCGGGGAGCTGTTTTTT. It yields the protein CASSYPPGGNTGELFF.

The chain's CDR3 is CASSSQGVGNQPQHF. CDR3 in DNA: TGTGCCAGCAGTTCCCAGGGGGTAGGCAATCAGCCCCAGCATTTT. The V and J genes are TRBV27 and TRBJ1-5; TRBD1 agrees at 7 bases. This CDR3 spans 15 amino acids. Germline V lookup: CDR1 MNHEY, CDR2 SMNVEV (reference sequence). Unmatched junction bases numbered 5, after V lost 4 bases and J lost 2 bases.

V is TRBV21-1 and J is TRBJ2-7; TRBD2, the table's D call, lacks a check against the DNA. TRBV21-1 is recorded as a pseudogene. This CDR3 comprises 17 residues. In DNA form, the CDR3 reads TGTGCCAGCAGCAAAGAGAGGTACGGGTTCAGCTCCTACGAGCAGTACTTC. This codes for CASSKERYGFSSYEQYF.

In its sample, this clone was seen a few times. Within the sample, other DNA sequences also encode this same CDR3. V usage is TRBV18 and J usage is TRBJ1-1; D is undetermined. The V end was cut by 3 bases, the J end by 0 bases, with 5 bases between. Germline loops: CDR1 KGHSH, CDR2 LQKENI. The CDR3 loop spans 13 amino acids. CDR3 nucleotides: TGTGCCAGCTCACCTACAATGAACACTGAAGCTTTCTTT. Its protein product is CASSPTMNTEAFF.

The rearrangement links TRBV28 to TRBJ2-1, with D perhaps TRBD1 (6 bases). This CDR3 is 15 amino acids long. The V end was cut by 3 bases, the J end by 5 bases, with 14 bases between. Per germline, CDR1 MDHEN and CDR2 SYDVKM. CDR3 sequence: CASSLGAGNNNEQFF. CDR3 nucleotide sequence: TGTGCCAGCAGTTTGGGGGCAGGGAATAACAATGAGCAGTTCTTC.

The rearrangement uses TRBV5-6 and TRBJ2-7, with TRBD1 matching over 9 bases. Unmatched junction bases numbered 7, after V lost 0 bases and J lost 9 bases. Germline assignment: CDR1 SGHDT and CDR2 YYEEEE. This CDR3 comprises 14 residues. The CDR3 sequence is CASSLGGQGVRQYF. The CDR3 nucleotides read TGTGCCAGCAGCTTGGGGGGACAGGGAGTACGGCAGTACTTC.

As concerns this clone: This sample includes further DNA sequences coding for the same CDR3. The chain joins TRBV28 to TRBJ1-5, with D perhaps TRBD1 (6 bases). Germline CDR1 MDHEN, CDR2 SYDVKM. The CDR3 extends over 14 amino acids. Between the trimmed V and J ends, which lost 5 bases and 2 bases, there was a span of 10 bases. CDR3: CASSPYRGNQPQHF. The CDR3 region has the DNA TGTGCCAGCAGTCCCTACAGGGGCAATCAGCCCCAGCATTTT. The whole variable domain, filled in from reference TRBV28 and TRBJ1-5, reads DVKVTQSSRYLVKRTGEKVFLECVQDMDHENMFWYRQDPGLGLRLIYFSYDVKMKEKGDIPEGYSVSREKKERFSLILESASTNQTSMYLCASSPYRGNQPQHFGDGTRLSIL.

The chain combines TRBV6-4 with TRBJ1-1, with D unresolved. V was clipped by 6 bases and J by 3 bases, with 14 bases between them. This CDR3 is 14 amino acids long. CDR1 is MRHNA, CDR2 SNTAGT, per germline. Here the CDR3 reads CASRAMSSDTEAFF. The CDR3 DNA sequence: TGTGCCAGCAGAGCGATGAGTAGTGACACTGAAGCTTTCTTT.

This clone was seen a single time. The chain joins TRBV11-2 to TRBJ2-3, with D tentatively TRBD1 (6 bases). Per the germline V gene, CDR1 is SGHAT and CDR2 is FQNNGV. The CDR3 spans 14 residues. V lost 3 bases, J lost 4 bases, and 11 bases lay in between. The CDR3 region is CASSLRTESDTQYF. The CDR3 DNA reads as TGTGCCAGCAGCTTGAGGACAGAGTCAGATACGCAGTATTTT.

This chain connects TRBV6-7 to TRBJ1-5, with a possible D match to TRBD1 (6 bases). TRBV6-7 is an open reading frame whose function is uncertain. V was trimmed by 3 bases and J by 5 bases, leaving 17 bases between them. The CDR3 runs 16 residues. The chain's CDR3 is CASSYQGREGHQPQHF. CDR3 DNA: TGTGCCAGCAGTTATCAGGGGCGAGAGGGCCATCAGCCCCAGCATTTT.

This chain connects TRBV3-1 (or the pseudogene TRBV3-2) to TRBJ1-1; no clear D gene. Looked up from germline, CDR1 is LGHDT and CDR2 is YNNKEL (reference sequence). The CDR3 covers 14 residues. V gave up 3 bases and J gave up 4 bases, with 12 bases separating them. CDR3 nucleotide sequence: TGTGCCAGCAGCCATACTGGTCGTGGCACTGAAGCTTTCTTT. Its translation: CASSHTGRGTEAFF.

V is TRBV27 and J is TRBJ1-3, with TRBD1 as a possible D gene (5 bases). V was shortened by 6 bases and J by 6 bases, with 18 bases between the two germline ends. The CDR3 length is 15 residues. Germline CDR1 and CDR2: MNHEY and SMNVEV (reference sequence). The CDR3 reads CASSASTVNSNTIYF. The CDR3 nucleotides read TGTGCCAGCAGCGCCTCGACAGTTAATTCAAACACCATATATTTT.

In DNA form, the CDR3 reads TGTGCCAGCAGCCCCGGGAGCACAGATACGCAGTATTTT. It codes for CASSPGSTDTQYF. The chain carries TRBV2 and TRBJ2-3; D is uncertain. CDR3 length: 13 residues. Germline V gene data show CDR1 as SNHLY and CDR2 as FYNNEI. Trimming pared 6 bases from V and 0 bases from J, leaving 7 bases between.

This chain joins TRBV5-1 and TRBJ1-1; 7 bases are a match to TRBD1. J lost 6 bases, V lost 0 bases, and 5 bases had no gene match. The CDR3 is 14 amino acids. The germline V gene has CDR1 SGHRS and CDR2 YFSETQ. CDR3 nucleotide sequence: TGCGCCAGCAGCTTGGGACAGGGCCCTGCTGAAGCTTTCTTT. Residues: CASSLGQGPAEAFF. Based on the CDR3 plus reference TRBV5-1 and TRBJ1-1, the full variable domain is KAGVTQTPRYLIKTRGQQVTLSCSPISGHRSVSWYQQTPGQGLQFLFEYFSETQRNKGNFPGRFSGRQFSNSRSEMNVSTLELGDSALYLCASSLGQGPAEAFFGQGTRLTVV.

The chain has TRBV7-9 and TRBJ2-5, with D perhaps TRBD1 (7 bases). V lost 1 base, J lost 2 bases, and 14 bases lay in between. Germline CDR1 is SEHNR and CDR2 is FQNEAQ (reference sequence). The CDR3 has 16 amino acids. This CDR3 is CASSLGQGGLQETQYF. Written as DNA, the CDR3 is TGTGCCAGCAGCTTAGGACAGGGAGGTCTACAAGAGACCCAGTACTTC.

CDR3 loop: CASSQVEGDNSPLHF. CDR3 DNA sequence: TGCGCCAGCAGCCAAGTCGAGGGGGATAATTCACCCCTCCACTTT. This sequence joins TRBV4-1 and TRBJ1-6; weak D call: TRBD1 (6 bases). The CDR3 is 15 amino acids. The germline V gene encodes CDR1 MGHRA and CDR2 YSYEKL. V lost 1 base to trimming and J lost 5 bases, with 9 bases between them.

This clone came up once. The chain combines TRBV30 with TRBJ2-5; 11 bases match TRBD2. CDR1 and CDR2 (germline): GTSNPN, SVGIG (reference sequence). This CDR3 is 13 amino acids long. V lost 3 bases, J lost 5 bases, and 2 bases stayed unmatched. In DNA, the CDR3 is TGTGCCTGGAGCGTAGCGGGGGGGGAGACCCAGTACTTC. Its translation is CAWSVAGGETQYF.

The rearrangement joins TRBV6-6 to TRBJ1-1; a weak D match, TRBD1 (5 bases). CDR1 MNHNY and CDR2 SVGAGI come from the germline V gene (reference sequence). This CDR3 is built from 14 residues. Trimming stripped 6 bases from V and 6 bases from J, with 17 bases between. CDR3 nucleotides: TGTGCCAGCAGCTCAGTGGGGGGGATGGCTGAAGCTTTCTTT. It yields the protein CASSSVGGMAEAFF.

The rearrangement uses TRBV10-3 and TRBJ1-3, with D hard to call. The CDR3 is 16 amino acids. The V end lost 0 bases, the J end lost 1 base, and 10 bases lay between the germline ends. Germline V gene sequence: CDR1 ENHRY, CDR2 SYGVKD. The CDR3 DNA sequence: TGTGCCATCAGTGAGTCGGGAGTTGGGTCTGGAAACACCATATATTTT. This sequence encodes CAISESGVGSGNTIYF.

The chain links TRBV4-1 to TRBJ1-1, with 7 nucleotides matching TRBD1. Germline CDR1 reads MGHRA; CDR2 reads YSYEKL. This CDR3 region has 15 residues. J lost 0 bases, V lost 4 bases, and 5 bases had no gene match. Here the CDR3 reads CASSLSGTVNTEAFF. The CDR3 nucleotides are TGCGCCAGCAGCCTCTCCGGGACAGTGAACACTGAAGCTTTCTTT.